The next 27 T cell receptor beta chains were all read from a single sample in a study of metastatic and nonmetastatic thyroid tumors. Using MiXCR, TCRdb re-called clones from the PCR reads. The sample lists 85,000 to 95,000 clones, more than 13% occurring once. Until they underwent thyroid surgery, no patient had received any treatment. Sample: blood. The receptors come from a female donor with papillary thyroid cancer or a benign thyroid nodule (not recorded which). Some clones in this sample may be carry-over from other donors' samples.

In this sample, this clone turned up a few times. A read error may explain this, as a much larger clone is one base away. The V call is TRBV3-1, the J call TRBJ2-2; 7 positions match TRBD1. This CDR3 contains 18 residues. Germline CDR1 reads LGHDT; CDR2 reads YNNKEL (reference sequence). J was trimmed by 0 bases and V by 0 bases; bases with no gene match: 7. CDR3 bases: TGTGCCAGCAGCCAAGATAGTCGCCAGGGGGCGAACACCGGGGAGCTGTTTTTT. This translates into CASSQDSRQGANTGELFF.

Concerning this clone: Germline and junction disagree at one end, which may indicate a read error. The genes are TRBV10-2 and TRBJ2-1; possibly TRBD2 for D (5 bases). The germline V gene has CDR1 WSHSY and CDR2 SAAADI. The CDR3 runs to 15 residues. The DNA for the CDR3 is TGCGCCAGCAGTGAAACAGCGGTCTATTACAATGAGCAGTTCTTT. The encoded protein is CASSETAVYYNEQFF.

As to this clone: This likely comes from a read error, as the CDR3 has no conserved phenylalanine or tryptophan at its end. The DNA is left out, because the CDR3 cannot be placed on it with certainty; the CDR3 is given as TCRdb lists it. The chain couples TRBV19 to TRBJ1-2; the table names TRBD1, a call not compared with the DNA. Including both end residues, the CDR3 is 15 amino acids long. The V gene's germline CDR1 is LNHDA and CDR2 SQIVND (reference sequence). The CDR3 sequence: CASRPYREANYGYTL.

Concerning this clone: A single base separates this from a much larger clone, so it may be a read error. The chain carries TRBV5-1 and TRBJ2-2; TRBD1 is a possible D gene (6 bases). V lost 5 bases, J lost 7 bases, and 15 bases lay in between. The CDR3 contains 14 residues. Germline V gene lookup returns CDR1 SGHRS and CDR2 YFSETQ. CDR3 sequence (DNA): TGCGCCAGCAGGACGGACAGCCGGGTCGGGGAGCTGTTTTTT. It codes for CASRTDSRVGELFF.

Here the CDR3 reads CSSPGQSNYEQYF. CDR3 DNA sequence: TGCAGTTCCCCGGGACAGTCAAACTACGAGCAGTACTTC. The chain joins TRBV20-1 to TRBJ2-7; 7 bases are shared with TRBD1. Per germline, CDR1 DFQATT and CDR2 SNEGSKA (reference sequence). V shed 8 bases, J shed 3 bases, and the junction held 10 bases outside the gene matches. The length of the CDR3 is 13 residues.

There are many counts of this clone. This chain joins TRBV6-6 and TRBJ2-3, with 8 bases lining up with TRBD1. Trimming removed 2 bases from V and 2 bases from J; junction bases left unmatched: 9. This CDR3 is 17 amino acids long. The germline CDR1 and CDR2 sequences are MNHNY and SVGAGI (reference sequence). The CDR3 loop reads CASSYLGQGGITDTQYF. The CDR3 region has the DNA TGTGCCAGCAGTTACCTCGGACAGGGAGGAATCACAGATACGCAGTATTTT.

This clone has only a few counts. A read error is possible here, since a much larger clone lies one base away. CDR3 protein: CAGSLASGVPQAFF. The CDR3 coding sequence is TGTGCCGGCAGTTTAGCGTCAGGGGTCCCTCAAGCTTTCTTT. V is TRBV28 and J is TRBJ1-1; D is possibly TRBD1 (6 bases). The CDR3 loop spans 14 amino acids. CDR1 and CDR2 (germline): MDHEN, SYDVKM.

This clone showed up many times. The V and J genes are TRBV2 and TRBJ1-1; maybe TRBD1 (6 bases). Between the trimmed V and J ends, which lost 3 bases and 8 bases, there was a span of 16 bases. The CDR3 consists of 14 residues. CDR1 and CDR2 (germline): SNHLY, FYNNEI. Here the CDR3 reads CASSDRGPRDEAFF. CDR3 nucleotide sequence: TGTGCCAGCAGTGACAGGGGACCACGGGACGAAGCTTTCTTT.

This clone has a count of ten or more. The chain couples TRBV6-1 to TRBJ1-2, with TRBD1 identical over 10 bases. J lost 4 bases, V lost 6 bases, and 8 bases had no gene match. The CDR3 length is 15 residues. Germline loops: CDR1 MNHNS, CDR2 SASEGT. The CDR3: CASRSGTGATYGYTF. CDR3 nucleotide sequence: TGTGCCAGCAGATCCGGGACAGGGGCGACCTATGGCTACACCTTC.

This clone appeared a few times. A read error may produce the germline difference seen at one junction end. The V and J genes are TRBV3-1 and TRBJ2-1; tentatively, D is TRBD1 (5 bases). This CDR3 comprises 15 residues. Germline V CDR1 and CDR2: LGHDT, YNNKEL (reference sequence). DNA for the CDR3: TGTGCCAGCAGCCCCCGACAGAGCTCCTACAGTGAGCAGTTCTTC. Its translation: CASSPRQSSYSEQFF.

The V and J genes are TRBV20-1 and TRBJ2-1; D is possibly TRBD1 (7 bases). CDR1 and CDR2 from the germline V gene are DFQATT and SNEGSKA (reference sequence). The length of the CDR3 is 14 residues. Between the trimmed V and J ends, which lost 5 bases and 8 bases, there was a span of 19 bases. Here the CDR3 reads CSADRVRGLDEQFF. CDR3 sequence (DNA): TGCAGTGCTGACAGGGTTCGGGGGTTGGATGAGCAGTTCTTC.

In the case of this clone: A much larger clone differs from this one at a single base, so this may be a read error. The same CDR3 can be traced to other DNA sequences in this sample. The chain is built from TRBV5-1 and TRBJ2-1, with TRBD1 matching over 8 bases. V lost 4 bases, J lost 4 bases, and 16 bases stayed unmatched. This CDR3 has 18 amino acids. Germline-derived CDR1 and CDR2 are SGHRS and YFSETQ. As DNA, the CDR3 is TGCGCCAGCAGCCCTACGAGCACGGACAGGGCGTATTACAATGAGCAGTTCTTC. Encoded protein: CASSPTSTDRAYYNEQFF.

This clone has ten or more counts. The V and J genes are TRBV6-1 and TRBJ2-1; 8 nucleotides line up with TRBD2. The junction had 9 bases not matched to a gene; V was cut back by 5 bases and J by 6 bases. This CDR3 contains 15 residues. CDR1 and CDR2 (germline): MNHNS, SASEGT. The CDR3 DNA reads as TGTGCCAGCAGTACCGGACTAGCATTGGCCAATGAGCAGTTCTTC. Amino acids: CASSTGLALANEQFF.

Remarks on this clone: A much more abundant neighbour one base away suggests this may be a read error. The chain carries TRBV19 and TRBJ1-2, with a possible D match to TRBD1 (5 bases). Looked up from germline, CDR1 is LNHDA and CDR2 is SQIVND (reference sequence). The V gene lost 7 bases and the J gene lost 0 bases, with 18 bases spanning the gap. The CDR3 sequence is 16 residues long. The CDR3 here is CASKGSGWESNYGYTF. As DNA, the CDR3 is TGTGCCAGTAAGGGGTCGGGCTGGGAGTCTAACTATGGCTACACCTTC.

This clone was seen a few times. It may be a read error: a sequence one base away is much more abundant. The chain recombines TRBV20-1 with TRBJ1-2; D is possibly TRBD1 (5 bases). Per the germline V gene, CDR1 is DFQATT and CDR2 is SNEGSKA (reference sequence). The CDR3 consists of 14 residues. V gave up 0 bases and J gave up 7 bases, with 15 bases separating them. CDR3 in DNA: TGCAGTGCTAGAGATCGGACATGGGCTATTGGCTACACCTTC. This gives the protein CSARDRTWAIGYTF.

This clone was picked up many times. The chain links TRBV30 to TRBJ2-1; D perhaps matches TRBD1 (6 bases). The CDR3 extends over 15 amino acids. The V gene lost 4 bases and the J gene lost 4 bases, with 17 bases spanning the gap. In germline, CDR1 is GTSNPN, CDR2 SVGIG (reference sequence). The CDR3 DNA sequence: TGTGCCTGGACCCCACTGGGGGACACTTACAATGAGCAGTTCTTC. Protein: CAWTPLGDTYNEQFF. Full variable domain (outside the CDR3, taken from reference TRBV30 and TRBJ2-1): SQTIHQWPATLVQPVGSPLSLECTVEGTSNPNLYWYRQAAGRGLQLLFYSVGIGQISSEVPQNLSASRPQDRQFILSSKKLLLSDSGFYLCAWTPLGDTYNEQFFGPGTRLTVL.

This clone was counted ten times or more. This chain connects TRBV4-1 to TRBJ1-3; D not resolved. CDR1 and CDR2 (germline): MGHRA, YSYEKL. There are 15 residues in the CDR3. V was cut by 0 bases and J by 2 bases, with 8 bases left in between. The CDR3 loop is CASSQDRATGNTIYF. The CDR3 coding sequence is TGCGCCAGCAGCCAAGATAGGGCAACTGGAAACACCATATATTTT.

The V gene is TRBV28, the J gene TRBJ1-2, with no clear D. There are 15 residues in the CDR3. The ends were cut back, 5 bases at V and 2 bases at J, with 15 bases in the middle. Germline CDR1 is MDHEN and CDR2 is SYDVKM. CDR3 amino acids: CASSTCTCPNYGYTF. The CDR3 coding sequence is TGTGCCAGCAGTACTTGCACATGTCCCAACTATGGCTACACCTTC.

This clone was seen many times. The rearrangement links TRBV2 to TRBJ1-2; the D is unclear. Per the germline V gene, CDR1 is SNHLY and CDR2 is FYNNEI. Trimming left V 9 bases short and J 4 bases short, with 15 bases between. This CDR3 contains 13 residues. The CDR3 DNA reads TGTGCCAGGGGCGAGCAGGAGACCTATGGCTACACCTTC. Protein product: CARGEQETYGYTF. Complete variable domain (other parts from reference TRBV2 and TRBJ1-2): EPEVTQTPSHQVTQMGQEVILRCVPISNHLYFYWYRQILGQKVEFLVSFYNNEISEKSEIFDDQFSVERPDGSNFTLKIRSTKLEDSAMYFCARGEQETYGYTFGSGTRLTVV.

In this sample, this clone turned up many times. The chain has TRBV28 and TRBJ2-1; D may be TRBD1 (6 bases). The CDR3 spans 14 residues. V was trimmed by 4 bases and J by 4 bases, leaving 11 bases between them. CDR1 and CDR2 (germline): MDHEN, SYDVKM. The CDR3 DNA reads as TGTGCCAGCAGTTCATTACAGGGTTACAATGAGCAGTTCTTC. Amino acid sequence: CASSSLQGYNEQFF.

This clone was detected only a few times. The CDR3 loop is CASRVGGGYNSPLHF. The CDR3 DNA follows: TGTGCCAGCAGAGTGGGAGGTGGCTATAATTCACCCCTCCACTTT. The chain recombines TRBV27 with TRBJ1-6; D gene uncertain. V was pared by 6 bases and J by 3 bases, with 12 bases between. Germline CDR1 and CDR2: MNHEY and SMNVEV (reference sequence). The CDR3 is 15 amino acids.

The V gene is TRBV20-1, the J gene TRBJ2-7; 7 bases align to TRBD2. This CDR3 region has 13 residues. J gave up 7 bases and V 0 bases, and 6 bases lay outside the gene matches. The germline CDR1 and CDR2 sequences are DFQATT and SNEGSKA (reference sequence). CDR3 coding DNA: TGCAGTGCTAGAGATCCGGGGGGTTGGGAGCAGTACTTC. Protein sequence: CSARDPGGWEQYF.

This clone was counted many times. The genes are TRBV4-1 and TRBJ1-5; the D is unclear. The CDR3 spans 17 residues. Trimming removed 0 bases at V and 4 bases at J, with 16 bases between. CDR1 and CDR2 from the germline V gene are MGHRA and YSYEKL. Here the CDR3 DNA reads TGCGCCAGCAGCCAAGAAATATCCGGGCATCTAAATCAGCCCCAGCATTTT. Translated: CASSQEISGHLNQPQHF.

On this clone itself: A clone one base away is much larger, so this may be a read error. The V and J genes are TRBV20-1 and TRBJ2-1, with 10 bases matching TRBD2. J was trimmed by 12 bases and V by 7 bases; bases with no gene match: 3. Germline values: CDR1 DFQATT, CDR2 SNEGSKA (reference sequence). The CDR3 is 10 residues long. The CDR3 DNA sequence: TGCAGTGATTCTAGCGGGGGGCAGTTCTTC. Translation gives CSDSSGGQFF.

A note on this clone: Since a much larger clone is just one base distant, this may be a read error. The rearrangement uses TRBV7-9 and TRBJ2-1, with TRBD1 matching over 7 bases. The length of the CDR3 is 14 residues. Germline CDR1 reads SEHNR; CDR2 reads FQNEAQ (reference sequence). The CDR3 here is CASRPGGVDNDQFF. The CDR3 DNA reads TGTGCCAGCAGACCAGGGGGAGTCGACAATGATCAGTTCTTC.

This clone occurred many times. The chain employs TRBV15 and TRBJ2-2, with D possibly being TRBD2 (5 bases). CDR1 LNHNV and CDR2 YYDKDF come from the germline V gene (reference sequence). V lost 0 bases and J 5 bases, leaving 16 bases between the germline ends. This CDR3 is 17 amino acids long. CDR3: CATSRDLDGVETGELFF. The CDR3 DNA sequence: TGTGCCACCAGCAGAGATCTGGACGGGGTTGAAACCGGGGAGCTGTTTTTT.

About this clone: Sequence at one end of the junction differs from germline and may be a read error. This chain connects TRBV6-1 to TRBJ1-5; TRBD1 might be the D (5 bases). The CDR3 contains 14 residues. Germline CDR1 reads MNHNS; CDR2 reads SASEGT. This CDR3 is CAIREGYSNQPRHF. The CDR3 DNA sequence: TGTGCCATCAGGGAGGGGTATAGCAATCAGCCCCGGCATTTT.